This T cell receptor (beta chain) was sequenced during a study of CD8 T cells in ankylosing spondylitis. This CDR3 comprises 12 residues. V was clipped by 4 bases and J by 2 bases, with 9 bases between them. Germline-derived CDR1 and CDR2 are SQVTM and ANQGSEA. This clonotype was observed a handful of times. MiXCR was run by TCRdb on the 5' RACE reads, yielding one entry per CDR3 protein. The sample contains more than 95,000 distinct CDR3 sequences, 8% to 10% of which appear only once. This TCR was recovered from a male donor with ankylosing spondylitis or in good health (not recorded which). The sequencing sample was made of blood, either unsorted or a sorted T cell fraction (not recorded which). The chain recombines TRBV29-1 with TRBJ2-7, with D maybe TRBD1 (5 bases). CDR3 bases: TGCAGCGTTGTGATGGGGCCCTACGAGCAGTACTTC. Translated, it gives CSVVMGPYEQYF.